Listed below are T cell receptor beta chains from one sample, sequenced in a study of human T cells and chemical hapten exposure. In TCRdb, the RACE reads were re-called with MiXCR into one record per CDR3 protein. The table shows about 84,000 distinct CDR3 sequences, with less than 11% occurring only once. This material consisted of whole blood, taken in connection with sensitization to the hapten diphenylcyclopropenone (DPC). The receptors come from a woman aged 45-60 years with alopecia areata. Some clones in this sample may be carry-over from other donors' samples. Both conserved end residues are part of each CDR3. The D gene is left open where the match is weak.

d_gene,v_gene,j_gene,CDR3aa
.,TRBV4-2,TRBJ2-3,CASSQPDLRTDTQYF
.,TRBV20-1,TRBJ2-1,CSATRPPNNEQFF
TRBD2,TRBV20-1,TRBJ2-7,CSASSGRSSYEQYF
TRBD1,TRBV10-3,TRBJ1-5,CAISDRGNQPQHF
TRBD1,TRBV7-9,TRBJ2-7,CASSRDRGFIHEQYF
.,TRBV11-2,TRBJ1-1,CASNRPNTEAFF
.,TRBV5-6,TRBJ1-1,CASSLARGVTEAFF
.,TRBV27,TRBJ1-5,CASSLSGQGRQPQHF
.,TRBV12-3/TRBV12-4,TRBJ1-1,CASSFSGGRRNTEAFF
.,TRBV18,TRBJ1-2,CASSQSNMYGYTF
.,TRBV29-1,TRBJ1-1,CSVAGLQGRTEAFF
.,TRBV28,TRBJ1-1,CLVSQGWTEAFF